This TCR beta chain was obtained from a study of T cell responses to AZD1222 COVID-19 vaccine. Trimming removed 2 bases at V and 7 bases at J, with 5 bases between. There are 12 residues in the CDR3. From germline, CDR1 is LGHNA and CDR2 YNFKEQ. Using immunoSEQ multiplex PCR, the repertoire was profiled, and TCRdb retains in-frame clones only, with some absent. Among fewer than 95,000 clones listed, about 91% were seen once. This clone has just one count. The specimen was peripheral blood, collected 28 days after the second AZD1222 dose. The chain is built from TRBV4-2 and TRBJ2-2, with D unresolved. The TCR was taken from an adult who received the AZD1222 COVID-19 vaccine. DNA for the CDR3: TGTGCCAGCAGCCAAACAGACGGGGAGCTGTTTTTT. This encodes CASSQTDGELFF.